Listed below are T cell receptor beta chains from one sample, sequenced in a study of blood T cell repertoires in COVID-19. Profiled with immunoSEQ multiplex PCR; TCRdb holds only in-frame clones, not every one. The repertoire consists of more than 45,000 clones, with 85% to 90% occurring once and the leading ten covering around 13%. What was sequenced was peripheral blood. These receptors originate from a man between 65 and 85 years old with acute or convalescent COVID-19. Each CDR3 is given with its conserved first and last residue. D genes are given only for firm matches. Size is omitted from some rows. Given values are once, few, many or a class for expanded clones.

j_call v_call d_call clone_size cdr3_length cdr3_aa cdr3_nt
TRBJ1-1 TRBV5-6 - - 14 CASSPAGGRTEAFF TGTGCCAGCAGCCCGGCGGGGGGCAGGACTGAAGCTTTCTTT
TRBJ2-5 TRBV19 - - 17 CASSRTLRGRLQETQYF TGTGCCAGTAGTAGAACCTTGCGGGGGCGATTACAAGAGACCCAGTACTTC
TRBJ1-2 TRBV12-3/TRBV12-4 - - 13 CASSRTPNYGYTF TGTGCCAGCAGTAGGACACCCAACTATGGCTACACCTTC
TRBJ2-3 TRBV6-5 TRBD2 - 14 CASSRTSSTDTQYF TGTGCCAGCAGCAGGACTAGCAGCACAGATACGCAGTATTTT
TRBJ2-2 TRBV6-5 - - 16 CASSYQTSLDTGELFF TGTGCCAGCAGTTACCAAACTAGCCTGGACACCGGGGAGCTGTTTTTT
TRBJ2-2 TRBV2 - - 16 CASSEATGSNTGELFF TGTGCCAGCAGTGAAGCTACAGGGAGTAATACCGGGGAGCTGTTTTTT
TRBJ1-2 TRBV23-1 - - 15 CASSQSGGGAYGYTF TGCGCCAGCAGTCAATCGGGGGGGGGCGCCTATGGCTACACCTTC
TRBJ1-1 TRBV18 TRBD1 - 16 CASSLHGGQENTEAFF TGTGCCAGCTCACTACACGGGGGACAGGAGAACACTGAAGCTTTCTTT
TRBJ2-2 TRBV7-9 - - 16 CASSRDRAGSTGELFF TGTGCCAGCAGCCGAGACAGGGCCGGGAGCACCGGGGAGCTGTTTTTT
TRBJ2-7 TRBV6-5 TRBD2 - 15 CAILIGTSDSSEQYF TGTGCCATCTTAATAGGGACTAGCGATTCTTCCGAGCAGTACTTC
TRBJ1-1 TRBV6-5 - few 14 CASSLQGVGSEAFF TGTGCCAGCAGTTTACAGGGAGTCGGGTCTGAAGCTTTCTTT
TRBJ2-5 TRBV5-1 - - 13 CASRDTGQETQYF TGCGCCAGCAGGGATACAGGACAAGAGACCCAGTACTTC
TRBJ2-1 TRBV18 TRBD1 - 16 CASSPDRGRGVNEQFF TGTGCCAGCTCACCGGACAGGGGGCGAGGCGTAAATGAGCAGTTCTTC
TRBJ1-1 TRBV7-9 - - 13 CASSRAGNTEAFF TGTGCCAGCAGTCGAGCGGGTAATACTGAAGCTTTCTTT
TRBJ2-1 TRBV19 - - 15 CATNPGHNSYNEQFF TGTGCCACTAACCCGGGACACAACTCCTACAATGAGCAGTTCTTC
TRBJ2-4 TRBV18 - - 17 CASSPPLSGVAKNIQYF TGTGCCAGCTCACCACCCCTGTCAGGGGTTGCCAAAAACATTCAGTACTTC
TRBJ1-5 TRBV4-1 - - 18 CASSQPAGSTGGDQPQHF TGCGCCAGCAGCCAACCTGCCGGATCGACAGGCGGTGATCAGCCCCAGCATTTT
TRBJ2-1 TRBV2 - - 15 CASSPLRGSYNEQFF TGTGCCAGCAGCCCACTACGGGGGTCCTACAATGAGCAGTTCTTC
TRBJ1-6 TRBV7-9 - - 17 CASSSGHGGTYNSPLHF TGTGCCAGCAGCTCAGGACACGGCGGCACCTATAATTCACCCCTCCACTTT
TRBJ1-5 TRBV6-2/TRBV6-3 - once 14 CASSYGTGIQPQHF TGTGCCAGCAGTTACGGAACAGGGATTCAGCCCCAGCATTTT
TRBJ2-1 TRBV19 - - 15 CASSRSRGSYNEQFF TGTGCCAGTTCTAGGTCAAGGGGGTCCTACAATGAGCAGTTCTTC
TRBJ2-2 TRBV6-4 TRBD2 - 16 CASSETSGSRTGELFF TGTGCCAGCAGTGAGACTAGCGGGAGTCGGACCGGGGAGCTGTTTTTT
TRBJ2-1 TRBV6-5 TRBD2 - 15 CASSYSGTKYNEQFF TGTGCCAGCAGTTACTCCGGGACTAAATACAATGAGCAGTTCTTC
TRBJ1-5 TRBV6-2/TRBV6-3 - - 19 CASSPYRGLGRQGNQPQHF TGTGCCAGCAGCCCTTACCGGGGGTTGGGAAGACAAGGCAATCAGCCCCAGCATTTT
TRBJ2-7 TRBV7-2 TRBD2 - 13 CASSSGGFYEQYF TGTGCCAGCAGCTCGGGGGGGTTCTACGAGCAGTACTTC
TRBJ2-7 TRBV7-2 TRBD1 - 14 CASSLSGQDYEQYF TGTGCCAGCAGCTTGAGTGGACAGGACTACGAGCAGTACTTC
TRBJ2-1 TRBV4-1 TRBD2 - 18 CASSQKPSGGISNNEQFF TGCGCCAGCAGCCAGAAGCCTAGCGGGGGAATATCCAACAATGAGCAGTTCTTC
TRBJ2-5 TRBV7-7 - - 14 CASSLAGGRGTQYF TGTGCCAGCAGCTTAGCGGGGGGACGGGGGACCCAGTACTTC
TRBJ2-2 TRBV5-4 TRBD1 - 15 CASSSRDRGPGELFF TGTGCCAGCAGCTCCCGGGACAGGGGGCCCGGGGAGCTGTTTTTT
TRBJ2-7 TRBV4-1 TRBD2 - 18 CASSPTGTSGHTAYEQYF TGCGCCAGCAGCCCCACCGGGACTAGCGGTCACACAGCCTACGAGCAGTACTTC
TRBJ2-2 TRBV9 - - 17 CASSVVGSPLNTGELFF TGTGCCAGCAGCGTAGTGGGCAGCCCTTTGAACACCGGGGAGCTGTTTTTT
TRBJ2-5 TRBV6-2/TRBV6-3 TRBD1 - 15 CASSPPGTVAMVQYF TGTGCCAGCAGTCCCCCCGGGACAGTAGCAATGGTGCAGTACTTC
TRBJ1-2 TRBV28 TRBD1 - 15 CASSLPRTGVYGYTF TGTGCCAGCAGTTTACCTAGGACAGGGGTCTATGGCTACACCTTC
TRBJ2-5 TRBV6-6 - - 12 CASRVLTGTQYF TGTGCCAGCAGAGTTCTCACGGGGACCCAGTACTTC
TRBJ1-6 TRBV6-2/TRBV6-3 - - 15 CASSYGGGVRSPLHF TGTGCCAGCAGTTACGGTGGCGGGGTACGGTCACCCCTCCACTTT
TRBJ2-2 TRBV24-1 TRBD1 few 15 CATSEDRGGTGELFF TGTGCCACCAGTGAGGACAGGGGCGGCACCGGGGAGCTGTTTTTT
TRBJ1-1 TRBV6-5 TRBD1 few 13 CASSIQGGSEAFF TGTGCCAGCAGCATACAGGGGGGCTCTGAAGCTTTCTTT
TRBJ1-6 TRBV28 - few 14 CASSLGTRARPLHF TGTGCCAGCAGTTTAGGGACACGGGCGAGGCCCCTCCACTTT
TRBJ2-5 TRBV20-1 TRBD1 - 15 CSASHRGRPGETQYF TGCAGTGCTAGTCACAGGGGGCGCCCCGGAGAGACCCAGTACTTC
TRBJ1-4 TRBV5-1 TRBD1 - 16 CASSLGQGAANEKLFF TGCGCCAGCAGCTTGGGGCAGGGGGCAGCTAATGAAAAACTGTTTTTT
TRBJ1-1 TRBV7-2 TRBD1 - 16 CASSLGQGRLSDEAFF TGTGCCAGCAGCCTCGGACAGGGAAGGTTATCTGATGAAGCTTTCTTT
TRBJ2-6 TRBV27 - once 17 CASRPIAAGSGANVLTF TGTGCCAGCAGGCCGATAGCGGCCGGCTCTGGGGCCAACGTCCTGACTTTC
TRBJ2-1 TRBV11-3 - - 14 CASSLGPSFNEQFF TGTGCCAGCAGCTTAGGTCCTAGCTTCAATGAGCAGTTCTTC
TRBJ2-5 TRBV9 TRBD2 - 15 CASSADGTTQETQYF TGTGCCAGCAGCGCGGACGGGACTACCCAAGAGACCCAGTACTTC
TRBJ1-6 TRBV27 TRBD1 once 16 CASRPRQGANGSPLHF TGTGCCTCCCGGCCCCGACAGGGGGCGAATGGTTCACCCCTCCACTTT
TRBJ2-3 TRBV10-1 TRBD2 medium-sized 16 CATTSETSGYTDTQYF TGCGCCACCACCAGCGAGACTAGCGGATACACAGATACGCAGTATTTT
TRBJ2-2 TRBV6-5 - - 13 CASSIQKSGELFF TGTGCCAGCAGCATACAGAAATCCGGGGAGCTGTTTTTT
TRBJ2-3 TRBV18 TRBD2 - 14 CASSPTSGLDTQYF TGTGCCAGCTCACCGACTAGCGGGCTGGATACGCAGTATTTT
TRBJ2-7 TRBV27 - - 14 CASSSTGHLYEQYF TGTGCCAGCAGTTCCACGGGACATCTATACGAGCAGTACTTC
TRBJ1-5 TRBV6-2/TRBV6-3 TRBD1 - 15 CASTPDRVFYQPQHF TGTGCCAGCACCCCGGACAGGGTCTTTTATCAGCCCCAGCATTTT
TRBJ1-1 TRBV18 TRBD1 - 16 CASSRGTGKANTEAFF TGTGCCAGCTCACGAGGGACAGGGAAGGCGAACACTGAAGCTTTCTTT
TRBJ2-3 TRBV4-1 - - 14 CASSRGLAADTQYF TGCGCCAGCAGCCGGGGGCTAGCTGCAGATACGCAGTATTTT
TRBJ1-5 TRBV6-2/TRBV6-3 TRBD1 - 17 CASSSTTGSYSNQPQHF TGTGCCAGCAGTTCCACGACAGGGTCCTATAGCAATCAGCCCCAGCATTTT
TRBJ1-2 TRBV28 TRBD1 - 13 CASQRGQDYGYTF TGTGCCAGCCAACGGGGACAGGACTATGGCTACACCTTC
TRBJ2-1 TRBV28 TRBD1 - 17 CASSWDPDRGERDEQFF TGTGCCAGCAGTTGGGACCCCGACAGGGGGGAGAGAGATGAGCAGTTCTTC
TRBJ2-5 TRBV18 - - 13 CASSPGTQETQYF TGTGCCAGCTCGCCCGGGACTCAGGAGACCCAGTACTTC
TRBJ1-1 TRBV19 TRBD1 - 16 CASSKMTGGRNTEAFF TGTGCCAGTAGTAAAATGACAGGGGGCAGGAACACTGAAGCTTTCTTT
TRBJ2-3 TRBV27 - - 15 CASSLRGFSTDTQYF TGTGCCAGCAGTCTAAGGGGATTTAGCACAGATACGCAGTATTTT
TRBJ2-3 TRBV9 - - 16 CASSVLGGSSTDTQYF TGTGCCAGCAGCGTCCTAGGGGGATCTAGCACAGATACGCAGTATTTT